The 6 T cell receptor beta chains reported below all come from one sample, sequenced in a study of post-analysis software for immune sequencing data. Whole-study findings and limits: Included in a set of about five TRBV segments more frequent in patients than controls were TRBV5-6, TRBV5-1 and TRBV20-1.

Their antigen targets remain unknown. TCR beta cDNA libraries included unique molecular identifiers. In TCRdb, the PCR reads were re-called with MiXCR into one record per CDR3 protein. The sample consists of 750,000 to 950,000 distinct CDR3 sequences, under 60% of them appearing once. Material for sequencing was blood. These receptors were obtained from a girl between 5 and 17 years old with multiple sclerosis.

The rearrangement links TRBV5-1 to TRBJ2-2, with no clear D. V lost 0 bases and J lost 0, with 9 bases in between. There are 16 residues in the CDR3. Germline CDR1 reads SGHRS; CDR2 reads YFSETQ. CDR3 nucleotides: TGCGCCAGCAGCTTGGTCCCGGCCGCGAACACCGGGGAGCTGTTTTTT. Translating gives CASSLVPAANTGELFF.

This chain connects TRBV6-5 to TRBJ1-2, with D maybe TRBD1 (5 bases). The CDR3 is 15 amino acids. Germline V lookup: CDR1 MNHEY, CDR2 SVGAGI. Trimming removed 5 bases from V and 0 bases from J, with 13 bases in between. CDR3 in DNA: TGTGCCAGCAGTCCCTCGACAGCGGCTAACTATGGCTACACCTTC. It encodes CASSPSTAANYGYTF.

This chain links TRBV29-1 with TRBJ1-2, with D unclear. The CDR3 is 11 amino acids. CDR1 SQVTM and CDR2 ANQGSEA come from the germline V gene. Deletions cut 7 bases from V and 2 bases from J, with 8 bases between. CDR3 sequence: CSALENYGYTF. CDR3 nucleotides: TGCAGCGCTCTAGAAAACTATGGCTACACCTTC.

This clonotype was counted only a few times. This chain joins TRBV28 and TRBJ2-5; 7 bases fit TRBD2. CDR1 is MDHEN and CDR2 is SYDVKM in the germline V gene. V dropped 6 bases and J dropped 1; count of bases not matched to a gene: 11. The CDR3 is 16 amino acids. CDR3: CASRPSRWEGQETQYF. The CDR3 bases are TGTGCCAGCAGACCATCTCGGTGGGAGGGCCAAGAGACCCAGTACTTC.

This clonotype has only a few counts. The chain combines TRBV9 with TRBJ2-1; 9 bases align to TRBD2. The germline V gene encodes CDR1 SGDLS and CDR2 YYNGEE. The CDR3 extends over 14 amino acids. The CDR3 spells CASEDTSGSNEQFF. DNA for the CDR3: TGTGCGAGCGAGGACACTAGCGGGTCCAATGAGCAGTTCTTC.

The rearrangement links TRBV18 to TRBJ1-5; D possibly corresponds to TRBD1 (6 bases). The CDR3 sequence is 19 residues long. Germline CDR1 is KGHSH and CDR2 is LQKENI. The ends were cut back, 3 bases at V and 3 bases at J, with 24 bases in the middle. CDR3 bases: TGTGCCAGCTCACCTCTCCCCCTAGGACAGATTTCATACAATCAGCCCCAGCATTTT. Translation gives CASSPLPLGQISYNQPQHF.